One sample yielded the 22 T cell receptor beta chains listed below, sequenced in a study of blood T cell repertoires in COVID-19. Data came from immunoSEQ multiplex PCR; TCRdb stores just in-frame clones and leaves some out. This table holds around 140,000 clones, 70% to 90% found once. The sample comprised peripheral blood. These receptors originate from a human donor in a cohort sampled during active COVID-19.

The chain carries TRBV9 and TRBJ1-6; D perhaps matches TRBD1 (6 bases). V lost 4 bases to trimming and J lost 6 bases, with 14 bases between them. The CDR3 totals 15 residues. The germline V gene has CDR1 SGDLS and CDR2 YYNGEE. DNA for the CDR3: TGTGCCAGCAGCCCCATGACAGGAGTTAATTCACCCCTCCACTTT. This encodes CASSPMTGVNSPLHF.

The chain is built from TRBV19 and TRBJ1-5; D possibly corresponds to TRBD1 (5 bases). V was shortened by 3 bases and J by 9 bases, with 15 bases between the two germline ends. The CDR3 totals 14 residues. In germline, CDR1 is LNHDA, CDR2 SQIVND (reference sequence). The CDR3 loop reads CASSIPGKGRPQHF. The CDR3 DNA sequence: TGTGCCAGTAGTATCCCAGGGAAGGGTCGGCCCCAGCATTTT.

The chain employs TRBV6-5 and TRBJ1-1; 9 bases align to TRBD1. Trimming took 4 bases from V and 3 from J; bases not matched to a gene: 3. The CDR3 totals 14 residues. Germline V gene data show CDR1 as MNHEY and CDR2 as SVGAGI. CDR3 DNA sequence: TGTGCCAGCAGTTTACAGGGGGCGCACACTGAAGCTTTCTTT. Its translation is CASSLQGAHTEAFF.

The J gene is TRBJ1-2, the V gene TRBV9, with 7 bases aligning to TRBD1. The germline CDR1 and CDR2 sequences are SGDLS and YYNGEE. This CDR3 has 16 amino acids. V lost 4 bases, J lost 7 bases, and 16 bases stayed unmatched. The CDR3, as DNA: TGTGCCAGCAGCCAGGGGGGACAGATTACCGGGTCTGGCTACACCTTC. This translates into CASSQGGQITGSGYTF.

V usage is TRBV28 and J usage is TRBJ2-3; TRBD2 matches 9 bases. The CDR3 sequence is 16 residues long. Germline V gene lookup returns CDR1 MDHEN and CDR2 SYDVKM. V shed 4 bases, J shed 2 bases, and the junction held 7 bases outside the gene matches. The CDR3 spells CASSSGASGDTDTQYF. CDR3 DNA sequence: TGTGCCAGCAGTTCCGGGGCTAGCGGGGACACAGATACGCAGTATTTT.

The chain has TRBV9 and TRBJ1-3; 7 nucleotides align to TRBD1. Looked up from germline, CDR1 is SGDLS and CDR2 is YYNGEE. The CDR3 spans 17 residues. V lost 3 bases, J lost 0 bases, and 9 bases stayed unmatched. The CDR3 nucleotides are TGTGCCAGCAGCGCGTACAGGGGACTAGGCTCTGGAAACACCATATATTTT. Residues: CASSAYRGLGSGNTIYF.

This chain joins TRBV2 and TRBJ2-5; 7 bases fit TRBD2. CDR3 size: 13 residues. Germline V gene data show CDR1 as SNHLY and CDR2 as FYNNEI. V shed 8 bases and J 1 base; nucleotides not matched to a gene: 4. CDR3 loop: CASRAGVQETQYF. DNA of the CDR3: TGTGCCAGCCGGGCGGGGGTCCAAGAGACCCAGTACTTC.

This clone was seen only once. The chain uses TRBV9 and TRBJ2-1; D is uncertain. Germline V CDR1 and CDR2: SGDLS, YYNGEE. V was pared by 4 bases and J by 4 bases, with 6 bases between. This CDR3 comprises 12 residues. CDR3 sequence: CASSSTYNEQFF. Here the CDR3 DNA reads TGTGCCAGCAGCAGTACTTACAATGAGCAGTTCTTC.

The chain is built from TRBV29-1 and TRBJ1-1, with TRBD1 matching 8 bases. CDR1 SQVTM and CDR2 ANQGSEA come from the germline V gene. V was clipped by 4 bases and J by 5 bases; unmatched bases: 3. The CDR3 covers 12 residues. CDR3 residues: CSVGQGMTEAFF. In nucleotides, the CDR3 is TGCAGCGTTGGACAGGGGATGACTGAAGCTTTCTTT. Full variable domain (outside the CDR3, taken from reference TRBV29-1 and TRBJ1-1): SAVISQKPSRDICQRGTSLTIQCQVDSQVTMMFWYRQQPGQSLTLIATANQGSEATYESGFVIDKFPISRPNLTFSTLTVSNMSPEDSSIYLCSVGQGMTEAFFGQGTRLTVV.

The chain employs TRBV7-3 and TRBJ2-1; possibly TRBD1 for D (6 bases). This CDR3 spans 15 amino acids. Germline V lookup: CDR1 SGHTA, CDR2 FQGTGA. Deletions cut 4 bases from V and 0 bases from J, with 10 bases between. In nucleotides, the CDR3 is TGTGCCAGCAGCTCCGACAGGTTCTCCTACAATGAGCAGTTCTTC. Its protein product is CASSSDRFSYNEQFF.

This sequence joins TRBV6-2 or TRBV6-3 and TRBJ2-7, with 7 bases identical to TRBD1. The CDR3 runs 15 residues. Germline V gene sequence: CDR1 MNHEY, CDR2 SVGEGT. V was pared by 4 bases and J by 0 bases, with 6 bases of the junction left unmatched. The CDR3 DNA sequence: TGTGCCAGCAGTTCCCCGACAGGGAGCTCCTACGAGCAGTACTTC. It is translated as CASSSPTGSSYEQYF.

This clone showed up just once. The gene calls are TRBV24-1 and TRBJ2-4, with a possible D match to TRBD2 (5 bases). The CDR3 loop spans 12 amino acids. V was trimmed by 4 bases and J by 11 bases, leaving 11 bases between them. The V gene's germline CDR1 is KGHDR and CDR2 SFDVKD. The CDR3 sequence: CATSDHIGVQYF. CDR3 bases: TGTGCCACCAGTGACCACATCGGGGTTCAGTACTTC.

This rearrangement joins TRBV5-1 to TRBJ1-1, with 7 positions matching TRBD1. The CDR3 length is 13 residues. Germline values: CDR1 SGHRS, CDR2 YFSETQ. Unmatched junction bases numbered 5, after V lost 1 base and J lost 8 bases. CDR3: CASSLSTGAEAFF. CDR3 nucleotide sequence: TGCGCCAGCAGCTTGAGTACAGGGGCCGAAGCTTTCTTT. The full variable domain, rest sourced from reference TRBV5-1 and TRBJ1-1, is KAGVTQTPRYLIKTRGQQVTLSCSPISGHRSVSWYQQTPGQGLQFLFEYFSETQRNKGNFPGRFSGRQFSNSRSEMNVSTLELGDSALYLCASSLSTGAEAFFGQGTRLTVV.

CDR3 region: CASSFTGTETGELFF. DNA for the CDR3: TGTGCCAGCAGCTTCACCGGGACAGAAACCGGGGAGCTGTTTTTT. The gene calls are TRBV7-3 and TRBJ2-2; 7 bases are a match to TRBD1. Looked up from germline, CDR1 is SGHTA and CDR2 is FQGTGA. This CDR3 comprises 15 residues. The junction had 6 bases not matched to a gene; V was cut back by 3 bases and J by 5 bases.

The rearrangement joins TRBV20-1 to TRBJ1-2, with 8 bases matching TRBD1. The germline CDR1 and CDR2 sequences are DFQATT and SNEGSKA (reference sequence). V trimming: 3 bases; J trimming: 5 bases; junction bases outside the gene matches: 5. The CDR3 totals 13 residues. The CDR3, as DNA: TGCAGTGCTAGTGGGCAGGGGGCTTATGGCTACACCTTC. This sequence encodes CSASGQGAYGYTF.

The genes are TRBV7-2 and TRBJ2-5; D is perhaps TRBD1 (5 bases). V was cut by 1 base and J by 2 bases, with 11 bases left in between. CDR1 is SGHTA, CDR2 FQGNSA, per germline. The CDR3 runs to 15 residues. CDR3 loop: CASSLGWTIQETQYF. The CDR3 DNA sequence: TGTGCCAGCAGCTTAGGCTGGACAATACAAGAGACCCAGTACTTC.

This sequence joins TRBV25-1 and TRBJ1-5, with 9 bases fitting TRBD1. V lost 4 bases, J lost 6 bases, and 13 bases stayed unmatched. This CDR3 comprises 17 residues. From germline, CDR1 is MGHDK and CDR2 SYGVNS. CDR3 bases: TGTGCCAGCAGTGGCGTCCCGGGACAGGGACTTTGTCAGCCCCAGCATTTT. Translation gives CASSGVPGQGLCQPQHF.

The J gene is TRBJ2-3, the V gene TRBV2; 13 positions agree with TRBD2. The CDR3 loop spans 17 amino acids. The germline CDR1 and CDR2 sequences are SNHLY and FYNNEI. After removal of 8 bases from V and 0 bases from J, the junction contained 8 bases not matched to a gene. CDR3 in DNA: TGTGCCAGCGGACTAGCGGGGGTACAGACTAGCACAGATACGCAGTATTTT. It codes for CASGLAGVQTSTDTQYF.

This rearrangement joins TRBV19 to TRBJ1-6, with a weak D call TRBD1 (5 bases). CDR3 length equals 20 residues. The germline V gene has CDR1 LNHDA and CDR2 SQIVND (reference sequence). The ends were cut back, 1 base at V and 4 bases at J, with 23 bases in the middle. CDR3 bases: TGTGCCAGTAGTATAGCGGCGCTTGGTTCAGGGAATGATTATAATTCACCCCTCCACTTT. Its translation is CASSIAALGSGNDYNSPLHF.

This clone was counted a few times. This chain uses TRBV18 with TRBJ1-1; 9 bases line up with TRBD1. After removal of 4 bases from V and 4 bases from J, the junction contained 4 bases not matched to a gene. Germline CDR1 reads KGHSH; CDR2 reads LQKENI. The CDR3 consists of 14 residues. CDR3 bases: TGTGCCAGCTCACTCAAGACAGGGGGCACTGAAGCTTTCTTT. Amino acids: CASSLKTGGTEAFF. Together with reference TRBV18 and TRBJ1-1, the CDR3 gives the full variable domain: NAGVMQNPRHLVRRRGQEARLRCSPMKGHSHVYWYRQLPEEGLKFMVYLQKENIIDESGMPKERFSAEFPKEGPSILRIQQVVRGDSAAYFCASSLKTGGTEAFFGQGTRLTVV.

The genes are TRBV4-1 and TRBJ2-7; 7 bases agree with TRBD1. This CDR3 spans 15 amino acids. V shed 0 bases and J 5 bases; nucleotides not matched to a gene: 7. CDR1 and CDR2 (germline): MGHRA, YSYEKL. The CDR3 sequence is CASSQEDRVFHEQYF. In DNA form, the CDR3 reads TGCGCCAGCAGCCAAGAAGACAGGGTCTTCCACGAGCAGTACTTC.

The chain recombines TRBV5-6 with TRBJ2-5, with D possibly TRBD1 on 6 matching bases. Trimming took off 4 bases at V and 7 bases at J, with 14 bases between the two ends. From germline, CDR1 is SGHDT and CDR2 YYEEEE. The CDR3 is 13 amino acids. The chain's CDR3 is CASSKTGSVTQYF. The CDR3, as DNA: TGTGCCAGCAGCAAAACAGGGTCTGTGACCCAGTACTTC. The variable domain in full, completed from reference TRBV5-6 and TRBJ2-5, reads DAGVTQSPTHLIKTRGQQVTLRCSPKSGHDTVSWYQQALGQGPQFIFQYYEEEERQRGNFPDRFSGHQFPNYSSELNVNALLLGDSALYLCASSKTGSVTQYFGPGTRLLVL.